This T cell receptor beta chain was found in a study of T cells after somatic rescue of genetic block. V lost 1 base and J lost 8; bases outside the gene matches: 9. The CDR3 consists of 16 residues. The V gene's germline CDR1 is MGHDK and CDR2 SYGVNS. The table came from immunoSEQ multiplex PCR; TCRdb's copy has only in-frame clones and leaves some out. The table lists 10,000 to 15,000 clones, around 70% of them singletons. The chain joins TRBV25-1 to TRBJ2-1, with 9 bases lining up with TRBD2. The sequencing input was peripheral blood mononuclear cells (PBMCs). This sequence originates from a boy between 10 and 17 years old. The CDR3: CASSELGLAGLDEQFF. The CDR3 bases are TGTGCCAGCAGTGAATTGGGTCTAGCGGGGCTGGATGAGCAGTTCTTC.